The rows below give T cell receptor beta chains drawn from one sample of a study of cytomegalovirus exposure and HLA in healthy donors. Clones were sequenced by immunoSEQ multiplex PCR, and TCRdb holds only the in-frame ones, with some missing. The sample lists about 180,000 clones; just under 80% were seen once. Input material: PBMCs. Every receptor here comes from a woman between 50 and 59 years old in good health and CMV-seropositive. CDR3s include the opening cysteine and the closing phenylalanine or tryptophan. The D gene is left open where the match is weak. Clone size is not always given. Where it is, it says once, few, many or a class for expanded clones.

j_call: TRBJ2-1; v_call: TRBV5-1; clone_size: .; d_call: TRBD2; cdr3_nt: TGCGCCAGCAGCTTGGTAGCGGGAGTCCACAATGAGCAGTTCTTC; cdr3_aa: CASSLVAGVHNEQFF
j_call: TRBJ1-2; v_call: TRBV27; clone_size: .; d_call: TRBD1; cdr3_nt: TGTGCCAGCAGTTTGGTTACAGGGGGAGGGTATGGCTACACCTTC; cdr3_aa: CASSLVTGGGYGYTF
j_call: TRBJ2-6; v_call: TRBV5-4; clone_size: .; d_call: .; cdr3_nt: TGTGCCAGCAGTTACGGACAACGTGGGGCCAACGTCCTGACTTTC; cdr3_aa: CASSYGQRGANVLTF
j_call: TRBJ1-2; v_call: TRBV4-2; clone_size: .; d_call: TRBD1; cdr3_nt: TGTGCCAGCAGCCAAGTATCACAGGGGGATGGCTACACCTTC; cdr3_aa: CASSQVSQGDGYTF
j_call: TRBJ2-7; v_call: TRBV7-8; clone_size: .; d_call: .; cdr3_nt: TGTGCCAGCAGCTTCAGGGTATCGGCTGACGAGCAGTACTTC; cdr3_aa: CASSFRVSADEQYF
j_call: TRBJ2-2; v_call: TRBV7-9; clone_size: .; d_call: TRBD1; cdr3_nt: TGTTCCAGCAGCTCCGTAGCGATGGGACAGATTAACACCGGGGAGCTGTTTTTT; cdr3_aa: CSSSSVAMGQINTGELFF
j_call: TRBJ1-4; v_call: TRBV2; clone_size: .; d_call: .; cdr3_nt: TGTGCCAGCAGTAGACAGTCCTCAACTAATGAAAAACTGTTTTTT; cdr3_aa: CASSRQSSTNEKLFF
j_call: TRBJ2-2; v_call: TRBV18; clone_size: .; d_call: TRBD1; cdr3_nt: TGTGCCAGCTCACTACTGGACAGGGGCGGCGGGGAGCTGTTTTTT; cdr3_aa: CASSLLDRGGGELFF
j_call: TRBJ2-1; v_call: TRBV28; clone_size: .; d_call: .; cdr3_nt: TGTGCCAGCACCCCACAGGGTCTCCTCTACAATGAGCAGTTCTTC; cdr3_aa: CASTPQGLLYNEQFF
j_call: TRBJ1-1; v_call: TRBV9; clone_size: .; d_call: .; cdr3_nt: TGTGCCAGCAGCGTAGGGTACCGGGGGGGTGACACTGAAGCTTTCTTT; cdr3_aa: CASSVGYRGGDTEAFF
j_call: TRBJ1-6; v_call: TRBV7-9; clone_size: once; d_call: TRBD1; cdr3_nt: TGTGCCAGCAGCGGGACAGGGTCGAGGTCACCCCTCCACTTT; cdr3_aa: CASSGTGSRSPLHF
j_call: TRBJ1-1; v_call: TRBV27; clone_size: .; d_call: .; cdr3_nt: TGTGCCAGCACTCAAACGAGCATCCTCACAGGGAACACTGAAGCTTTCTTT; cdr3_aa: CASTQTSILTGNTEAFF
j_call: TRBJ2-1; v_call: TRBV29-1; clone_size: .; d_call: TRBD2; cdr3_nt: TGCAGCGTTTTCACGGCTAGCGGGAGTCCGTACAATGAGCAGTTCTTC; cdr3_aa: CSVFTASGSPYNEQFF
j_call: TRBJ2-5; v_call: TRBV11-2; clone_size: .; d_call: TRBD2; cdr3_nt: TGTGCCAGCAGCCTATCTAGCGGGGGGTTCCAAGAGACCCAGTACTTC; cdr3_aa: CASSLSSGGFQETQYF
j_call: TRBJ2-1; v_call: TRBV21-1; clone_size: .; d_call: .; cdr3_nt: TGTGCCAGCATACTACGGGGAGGAACTAGCGGGAGGGCCTGGGAGCAGTTCTTC; cdr3_aa: CASILRGGTSGRAWEQFF
j_call: TRBJ2-7; v_call: TRBV6-5; clone_size: .; d_call: TRBD1; cdr3_nt: TGTGCCAGCAGTAACAGGGGATTATCTACCTACGAGCAGTACTTC; cdr3_aa: CASSNRGLSTYEQYF
j_call: TRBJ2-1; v_call: TRBV7-3; clone_size: .; d_call: TRBD1; cdr3_nt: TGTGCCAGCAGCCCCTCGACAGGGAATGAGCAGTTCTTC; cdr3_aa: CASSPSTGNEQFF
j_call: TRBJ2-1; v_call: TRBV5-6; clone_size: .; d_call: .; cdr3_nt: TGTGCCAGCAGCCCCGTCGCCGCAGGCCGTCCGTTCTTC; cdr3_aa: CASSPVAAGRPFF
j_call: TRBJ1-6; v_call: TRBV7-3; clone_size: .; d_call: .; cdr3_nt: TGTGCCAGCAGTCGGACAGACTATAATTCACCCCTCCACTTT; cdr3_aa: CASSRTDYNSPLHF
j_call: TRBJ2-3; v_call: TRBV29-1; clone_size: .; d_call: .; cdr3_nt: TGCAGCGTTTCAGAGGGTAGCACAGATACGCAGTATTTT; cdr3_aa: CSVSEGSTDTQYF
j_call: TRBJ2-1; v_call: TRBV5-1; clone_size: .; d_call: .; cdr3_nt: TGCGCCAGCAGCTTGAACTCGGGGAACTACAATGAGCAGTTCTTC; cdr3_aa: CASSLNSGNYNEQFF
j_call: TRBJ2-7; v_call: TRBV2; clone_size: .; d_call: TRBD2; cdr3_nt: TGTGCCAGCAGTGTGGATACCCGACTTGGTAGCGGGGGGGTCTACGAGCAGTACTTC; cdr3_aa: CASSVDTRLGSGGVYEQYF
j_call: TRBJ1-4; v_call: TRBV28; clone_size: .; d_call: .; cdr3_nt: TGTGCCAGCAGTTTACAAGCAGGCAACGAAAAACTGTTTTTT; cdr3_aa: CASSLQAGNEKLFF
j_call: TRBJ1-1; v_call: TRBV27; clone_size: .; d_call: TRBD1; cdr3_nt: TGTGCCAGCGTCAAAGGACAGGGGATTAACACTGAAGCTTTCTTT; cdr3_aa: CASVKGQGINTEAFF
j_call: TRBJ1-3; v_call: TRBV7-7; clone_size: .; d_call: .; cdr3_nt: TGTGCTAGCAGCCCAAGCTTCGGGGGGGATGGAAACACCATATATTTT; cdr3_aa: CASSPSFGGDGNTIYF
j_call: TRBJ2-3; v_call: TRBV10-3; clone_size: .; d_call: TRBD2; cdr3_nt: TGTGCCATCAGTTCCCTTTCGTCAGCGGGGGCAACAGATACGCAGTATTTT; cdr3_aa: CAISSLSSAGATDTQYF
j_call: TRBJ2-7; v_call: TRBV27; clone_size: .; d_call: .; cdr3_nt: TGTGCCAGCACCGGCGGCTACGGATACGAGCAGTACTTC; cdr3_aa: CASTGGYGYEQYF
j_call: TRBJ1-3; v_call: TRBV5-6; clone_size: .; d_call: .; cdr3_nt: TGTGCCAGCAGCTTGGGACAGGCTGGAAACACCATATATTTT; cdr3_aa: CASSLGQAGNTIYF
j_call: TRBJ1-1; v_call: TRBV11-2; clone_size: once; d_call: .; cdr3_nt: TGTGCCAGCAGCTTAGGGGAGGGGGTGAACACTGAAGCTTTCTTT; cdr3_aa: CASSLGEGVNTEAFF
j_call: TRBJ1-4; v_call: TRBV18; clone_size: once; d_call: TRBD1; cdr3_nt: TGTGCCAGCTCACCAGAGTCTGGGACAGGGACAACTAATGAAAAACTGTTTTTT; cdr3_aa: CASSPESGTGTTNEKLFF
j_call: TRBJ2-3; v_call: TRBV7-6; clone_size: few; d_call: TRBD1; cdr3_nt: TGTGCCAGCAGCTTAGTATACAGGGGGCTGGCAGATACGCAGTATTTT; cdr3_aa: CASSLVYRGLADTQYF
j_call: TRBJ2-1; v_call: TRBV28; clone_size: .; d_call: TRBD2; cdr3_nt: TGTGCCAGCAGTTCCCCCCCTAGCGGGACTTACAATGAGCAGTTCTTC; cdr3_aa: CASSSPPSGTYNEQFF
j_call: TRBJ1-2; v_call: TRBV30; clone_size: .; d_call: TRBD1; cdr3_nt: TGTGCCTGGAGTAATTTTCGGGACAGGGAGGTCTATGGCTACACCTTC; cdr3_aa: CAWSNFRDREVYGYTF
j_call: TRBJ1-1; v_call: TRBV2; clone_size: few; d_call: .; cdr3_nt: TGTGCCAGCAATTGGAGGCGTGAGGAAGCTTTCTTT; cdr3_aa: CASNWRREEAFF
j_call: TRBJ1-2; v_call: TRBV7-9; clone_size: .; d_call: TRBD1; cdr3_nt: TGTGCCAGCAGCTCTACCGGGACAGCTAACTATGGCTACACCTTC; cdr3_aa: CASSSTGTANYGYTF
j_call: TRBJ2-5; v_call: TRBV7-6; clone_size: few; d_call: .; cdr3_nt: TGTGCCAGCAGCTTTGGGAGGGGGTCTAGGGGGGAGACCCAGTACTTC; cdr3_aa: CASSFGRGSRGETQYF
j_call: TRBJ2-1; v_call: TRBV7-3; clone_size: .; d_call: .; cdr3_nt: TGTGCCAGCAGCTTGACGACTCCATACAATGAGCAGTTCTTC; cdr3_aa: CASSLTTPYNEQFF
j_call: TRBJ1-1; v_call: TRBV7-9; clone_size: .; d_call: TRBD1; cdr3_nt: TGTTCCAGCAGCCAACAGGGGGCAAAGACTGAAGCTTTCTTT; cdr3_aa: CSSSQQGAKTEAFF
j_call: TRBJ2-3; v_call: TRBV2; clone_size: .; d_call: .; cdr3_nt: TGTGCCAGCAAGGGGGATCCCACAGATACGCAGTATTTT; cdr3_aa: CASKGDPTDTQYF
j_call: TRBJ1-5; v_call: TRBV6-1; clone_size: .; d_call: TRBD1; cdr3_nt: TGTGCCAGCAGTCCCGAAGGGGGCCAGCCCCAGCATTTT; cdr3_aa: CASSPEGGQPQHF
j_call: TRBJ1-5; v_call: TRBV10-3; clone_size: .; d_call: TRBD1; cdr3_nt: TGTGCCCAGAGGACTTCACAGGGGGGACATCAGCCCCAGCATTTT; cdr3_aa: CAQRTSQGGHQPQHF
j_call: TRBJ2-7; v_call: TRBV30; clone_size: .; d_call: .; cdr3_nt: TGTGCCTGGAGCCGGCGGGGCTACGAGCAGTACTTC; cdr3_aa: CAWSRRGYEQYF
j_call: TRBJ2-2; v_call: TRBV5-8; clone_size: once; d_call: .; cdr3_nt: TGTGCCAGCAGCTTTCAACTCGCCGGGGAGCTGTTTTTT; cdr3_aa: CASSFQLAGELFF